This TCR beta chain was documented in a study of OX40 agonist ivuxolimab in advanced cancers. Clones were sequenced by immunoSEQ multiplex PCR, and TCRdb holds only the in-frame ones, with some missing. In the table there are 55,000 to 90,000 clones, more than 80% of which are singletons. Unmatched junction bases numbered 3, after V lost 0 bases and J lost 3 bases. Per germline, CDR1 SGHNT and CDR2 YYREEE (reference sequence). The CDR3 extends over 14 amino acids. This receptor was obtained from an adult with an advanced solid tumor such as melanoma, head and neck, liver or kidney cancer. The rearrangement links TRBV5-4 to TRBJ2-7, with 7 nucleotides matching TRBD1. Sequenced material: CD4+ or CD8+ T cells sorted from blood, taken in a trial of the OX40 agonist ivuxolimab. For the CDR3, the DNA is TGTGCCAGCAGCTTGGTCCAGGGGGACTACGAGCAGTACTTC. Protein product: CASSLVQGDYEQYF.